A selection of T cell receptor beta chains follows, all from one sample in a study of blood T cell repertoires in COVID-19. Libraries were prepared by immunoSEQ multiplex PCR; TCRdb keeps only in-frame clonotypes and omits some of them. The sample yields about 260,000 clones, approximately 87% seen once. Sample: peripheral blood. The receptors here all came from a woman between 40 and 50 years old who had recovered from COVID-19. Each CDR3 is given with its conserved first and last residue. D genes are given only for firm matches. Size values are once, few and many counts, or a class for expanded clones, and some rows have none.

v_gene: TRBV2
abundance: -
d_gene: -
j_gene: TRBJ2-3
CDR3nt: TGTGCCAGCAGTGGACTAGCAGATACGCAGTATTTT
CDR3aa: CASSGLADTQYF

v_gene: TRBV12-5
abundance: -
d_gene: TRBD1
j_gene: TRBJ2-7
CDR3nt: TGTGCTAGTGGTTTGTCATCCGGGACAGTTTACGAGCAGTACTTC
CDR3aa: CASGLSSGTVYEQYF

v_gene: TRBV2
abundance: -
d_gene: TRBD1
j_gene: TRBJ1-2
CDR3nt: TGTGCCAGCAGCACGGGACAGGGTGATGGCTACACCTTC
CDR3aa: CASSTGQGDGYTF

v_gene: TRBV15
abundance: -
d_gene: -
j_gene: TRBJ2-7
CDR3nt: TGTGCCACCAGCAGCCCGGAGGGAGCCCTCTACGAGCAGTACTTC
CDR3aa: CATSSPEGALYEQYF

v_gene: TRBV5-1
abundance: few
d_gene: TRBD2
j_gene: TRBJ2-1
CDR3nt: TGCGCCAGCAGCTTCGGCGGGGGGGCGGGCAATGAGCAGTTCTTC
CDR3aa: CASSFGGGAGNEQFF

v_gene: TRBV7-6
abundance: -
d_gene: -
j_gene: TRBJ1-6
CDR3nt: TGTGCCAGCAGCTTATCTTCGGGGAGCTCCTATAATTCACCCCTCCACTTT
CDR3aa: CASSLSSGSSYNSPLHF

v_gene: TRBV30
abundance: -
d_gene: -
j_gene: TRBJ2-5
CDR3nt: TGTGCCTGGAGTGTAAGAGGGACCCAGTACTTC
CDR3aa: CAWSVRGTQYF

v_gene: TRBV5-4
abundance: -
d_gene: TRBD2
j_gene: TRBJ2-3
CDR3nt: TGTGCCAGCAGCACGGCGGGGGGCGGGGAAGATACGCAGTATTTT
CDR3aa: CASSTAGGGEDTQYF

v_gene: TRBV13
abundance: -
d_gene: -
j_gene: TRBJ1-5
CDR3nt: TGTGCCAGCAGCTTAGGCCGCAGTCAGCCCCAGCATTTT
CDR3aa: CASSLGRSQPQHF

v_gene: TRBV7-2
abundance: -
d_gene: -
j_gene: TRBJ1-1
CDR3nt: TGTGCCAGCACCAAACGGAGGCAGGGGAGCACTGAAGCTTTCTTT
CDR3aa: CASTKRRQGSTEAFF

v_gene: TRBV2
abundance: -
d_gene: -
j_gene: TRBJ2-3
CDR3nt: TGTGCCGGGCGGGGACAGCTTTCCACAGATACGCAGTATTTT
CDR3aa: CAGRGQLSTDTQYF

v_gene: TRBV2
abundance: -
d_gene: -
j_gene: TRBJ2-7
CDR3nt: TGTGCCAGCAGCCTCACAGGTAGCTACGAGCAGTACTTC
CDR3aa: CASSLTGSYEQYF

v_gene: TRBV6-1
abundance: -
d_gene: TRBD1
j_gene: TRBJ2-7
CDR3nt: TGTGCCAGCAGTGTTTGGACAGGGGGCGTAGGGTACGAGCAGTACTTC
CDR3aa: CASSVWTGGVGYEQYF

v_gene: TRBV11-2
abundance: -
d_gene: -
j_gene: TRBJ2-1
CDR3nt: TGTGCCAGCAGAGGGGGACACAATGAGCAGTTCTTC
CDR3aa: CASRGGHNEQFF

v_gene: TRBV5-1
abundance: -
d_gene: -
j_gene: TRBJ1-1
CDR3nt: TGCGCCAGCAGCCCCTCTGGAGCTCTGGAAGCTTTCTTT
CDR3aa: CASSPSGALEAFF

v_gene: TRBV7-2
abundance: -
d_gene: TRBD2
j_gene: TRBJ2-3
CDR3nt: TGTGCCAGCGCTGGACGGGGGGGTTTCACAGATACGCAGTATTTT
CDR3aa: CASAGRGGFTDTQYF

v_gene: TRBV29-1
abundance: -
d_gene: -
j_gene: TRBJ2-7
CDR3nt: TGCAGCGTCGTGGATGGGGGGTCCTACGAGCAGTACTTC
CDR3aa: CSVVDGGSYEQYF

v_gene: TRBV7-6
abundance: -
d_gene: -
j_gene: TRBJ1-1
CDR3nt: TGTGCCAGCAGCTCCAGACGGGGAACTGAAGCTTTCTTT
CDR3aa: CASSSRRGTEAFF

v_gene: TRBV5-6
abundance: -
d_gene: TRBD1
j_gene: TRBJ1-2
CDR3nt: TGTGCCAGCAGCTGGGACAGGGGGGTAGTTGACTATGGCTACACCTTC
CDR3aa: CASSWDRGVVDYGYTF

v_gene: TRBV15
abundance: -
d_gene: TRBD1
j_gene: TRBJ2-5
CDR3nt: TGTGCCACCAGCCCCCGACAGGGGGCGGGGGAGACCCAGTACTTC
CDR3aa: CATSPRQGAGETQYF

v_gene: TRBV12-3/TRBV12-4
abundance: -
d_gene: -
j_gene: TRBJ2-7
CDR3nt: TGTGCCAGCAGTTTAGAGCCCGGGGAGCAGTACTTC
CDR3aa: CASSLEPGEQYF

v_gene: TRBV21-1
abundance: -
d_gene: -
j_gene: TRBJ2-5
CDR3nt: TGTGCCAGCAGCAAAGCACCAGGGGGGTTGGAGACCCAGTACTTC
CDR3aa: CASSKAPGGLETQYF

v_gene: TRBV27
abundance: once
d_gene: -
j_gene: TRBJ1-5
CDR3nt: TGTGCCAGCAGCCCGTCTTCAGGGGAAAGCAATCAGCCCCAGCATTTT
CDR3aa: CASSPSSGESNQPQHF

v_gene: TRBV10-3
abundance: -
d_gene: TRBD2
j_gene: TRBJ2-7
CDR3nt: TGTGCCATCAGTGAGTCAGCGGGGGGGCCCTACGAGCAGTACTTC
CDR3aa: CAISESAGGPYEQYF

v_gene: TRBV3-1/TRBV3-2
abundance: -
d_gene: -
j_gene: TRBJ1-3
CDR3nt: TGTGCCAGCAGCCAAGGCATAGCCTCTGGAAACACCATATATTTT
CDR3aa: CASSQGIASGNTIYF

v_gene: TRBV7-2
abundance: -
d_gene: TRBD1
j_gene: TRBJ2-7
CDR3nt: TGTGCCAGCAGCGAGGACAGGGGGAGCTCCTACGAGCAGTACTTC
CDR3aa: CASSEDRGSSYEQYF

v_gene: TRBV4-1
abundance: few
d_gene: -
j_gene: TRBJ2-7
CDR3nt: TGCGCCAGCAGCCACGTGCGGGGGCACGAGCAGTACTTC
CDR3aa: CASSHVRGHEQYF

v_gene: TRBV5-1
abundance: -
d_gene: -
j_gene: TRBJ1-1
CDR3nt: TGCGCCAGCAGCTTAGGGGGAGGGACTGAAGCTTTCTTT
CDR3aa: CASSLGGGTEAFF

v_gene: TRBV30
abundance: -
d_gene: TRBD1
j_gene: TRBJ1-1
CDR3nt: TGTGCCTGGAGGGGGGCCAGGGGGGAGTTGGTGAACACTGAAGCTTTCTTT
CDR3aa: CAWRGARGELVNTEAFF

v_gene: TRBV27
abundance: -
d_gene: -
j_gene: TRBJ1-2
CDR3nt: TGTGCCAGCAGCAAGATGGGGCGGTATGGCTACACCTTC
CDR3aa: CASSKMGRYGYTF

v_gene: TRBV6-2/TRBV6-3
abundance: once
d_gene: -
j_gene: TRBJ1-2
CDR3nt: TGTGCCAGCAGCCCTAATATATTTTATGGCTACACCTTC
CDR3aa: CASSPNIFYGYTF

v_gene: TRBV29-1
abundance: -
d_gene: TRBD2
j_gene: TRBJ2-3
CDR3nt: TGCAGCGTTAGTAGCGGGGAGGATACGCAGTATTTT
CDR3aa: CSVSSGEDTQYF

v_gene: TRBV5-1
abundance: -
d_gene: -
j_gene: TRBJ1-2
CDR3nt: TGCGCCAGCAGCTTTAAGGAAGGGGCCTATGGCTACACCTTC
CDR3aa: CASSFKEGAYGYTF

v_gene: TRBV18
abundance: -
d_gene: TRBD1
j_gene: TRBJ1-1
CDR3nt: TGTGCCAGCTCACCCACAGGGGGCTCGAACACTGAAGCTTTCTTT
CDR3aa: CASSPTGGSNTEAFF

v_gene: TRBV5-4
abundance: -
d_gene: TRBD2
j_gene: TRBJ2-3
CDR3nt: TGTGCCAGCAGCTTTCCGCCTAGCGGGGGAGACACGCAGTATTTT
CDR3aa: CASSFPPSGGDTQYF

v_gene: TRBV7-2
abundance: -
d_gene: TRBD1
j_gene: TRBJ1-2
CDR3nt: TGTGCCAGCAGCTCCCGGCTAGGGACAGGCTATGGCTACACCTTC
CDR3aa: CASSSRLGTGYGYTF

v_gene: TRBV2
abundance: -
d_gene: -
j_gene: TRBJ1-5
CDR3nt: TGTGCCAGGGGGGGGGACGGTGATAGCAATCAGCCCCAGCATTTT
CDR3aa: CARGGDGDSNQPQHF

v_gene: TRBV18
abundance: -
d_gene: TRBD1
j_gene: TRBJ1-2
CDR3nt: TGTGCCAGCTCACCCATGGTCCCGGGACAGGGAGCCTATGGCTACACCTTC
CDR3aa: CASSPMVPGQGAYGYTF

v_gene: TRBV5-8
abundance: few
d_gene: TRBD1
j_gene: TRBJ1-6
CDR3nt: TGTGCCAGCAGCTCGACAGGGTTGAAATCACCCCTCCACTTT
CDR3aa: CASSSTGLKSPLHF

v_gene: TRBV19
abundance: -
d_gene: TRBD2
j_gene: TRBJ2-1
CDR3nt: TGTGCCAGTAGATCGACTAGCGGGGGACCGTACAATGAGCAGTTCTTC
CDR3aa: CASRSTSGGPYNEQFF

v_gene: TRBV30
abundance: -
d_gene: -
j_gene: TRBJ1-3
CDR3nt: TGTGCCTGGAGCGCCGAACAGGGCCCTGGAAACACCATATATTTT
CDR3aa: CAWSAEQGPGNTIYF

v_gene: TRBV3-1/TRBV3-2
abundance: -
d_gene: -
j_gene: TRBJ2-3
CDR3nt: TGTGCCAGCAGCCAAGGACGGGGGCAGTATTTT
CDR3aa: CASSQGRGQYF

v_gene: TRBV27
abundance: -
d_gene: -
j_gene: TRBJ2-7
CDR3nt: TGTGCCAGCGGACCTGACAGCACCTACGAGCAGTACTTC
CDR3aa: CASGPDSTYEQYF

v_gene: TRBV24-1
abundance: -
d_gene: -
j_gene: TRBJ1-5
CDR3nt: TGTGCCACCAGTGATCGGGACCGCGGGGGACAGCCCCAGCATTTT
CDR3aa: CATSDRDRGGQPQHF

v_gene: TRBV5-1
abundance: -
d_gene: -
j_gene: TRBJ1-1
CDR3nt: TGCGCCAGCAGCTTACTCGCGAGTTCCACTGAAGCTTTCTTT
CDR3aa: CASSLLASSTEAFF

v_gene: TRBV2
abundance: -
d_gene: -
j_gene: TRBJ2-7
CDR3nt: TGTGCCAGCAGTTCGGTGACAGACGAGCAGTACTTC
CDR3aa: CASSSVTDEQYF

v_gene: TRBV9
abundance: -
d_gene: -
j_gene: TRBJ2-7
CDR3nt: TGTGCCAGCAGCGGGCGGGGGCACGAGCAGTACTTC
CDR3aa: CASSGRGHEQYF

v_gene: TRBV23-1
abundance: -
d_gene: TRBD1
j_gene: TRBJ1-2
CDR3nt: TGCGCCCGGACCGGACAGGGAAAAGGCTACACCTTC
CDR3aa: CARTGQGKGYTF

v_gene: TRBV4-3
abundance: -
d_gene: -
j_gene: TRBJ1-2
CDR3nt: TGCGCCAGCAGCGGCCGGTGGGGCTCTGGCTACACCTTC
CDR3aa: CASSGRWGSGYTF

v_gene: TRBV9
abundance: -
d_gene: TRBD1
j_gene: TRBJ1-2
CDR3nt: TGTGCCAGCAGCGCCAGGGACAGGGCTAACTATGGCTACACCTTC
CDR3aa: CASSARDRANYGYTF

v_gene: TRBV9
abundance: -
d_gene: TRBD1
j_gene: TRBJ1-4
CDR3nt: TGTGCCAGCAGCGCCTCACCCGGGACAGAGAATGAAAAACTGTTTTTT
CDR3aa: CASSASPGTENEKLFF

v_gene: TRBV3-1/TRBV3-2
abundance: -
d_gene: -
j_gene: TRBJ1-6
CDR3nt: TGTGCCAGCACCGAGACTAGGGGCGATTCACCCCTCCACTTT
CDR3aa: CASTETRGDSPLHF

v_gene: TRBV18
abundance: -
d_gene: -
j_gene: TRBJ1-4
CDR3nt: TGTGCCAGCTCACCACCGAACACAGGAGACAAACTGTTTTTT
CDR3aa: CASSPPNTGDKLFF

v_gene: TRBV24-1
abundance: -
d_gene: TRBD1
j_gene: TRBJ2-1
CDR3nt: TGTGCCACCAGTGACCCCGGGACAGGGGACAATGAGCAGTTCTTC
CDR3aa: CATSDPGTGDNEQFF

v_gene: TRBV9
abundance: once
d_gene: -
j_gene: TRBJ2-5
CDR3nt: TGTGCCAGCAGCGTAGAACCCTTGGCCGTGACCCAGTACTTC
CDR3aa: CASSVEPLAVTQYF